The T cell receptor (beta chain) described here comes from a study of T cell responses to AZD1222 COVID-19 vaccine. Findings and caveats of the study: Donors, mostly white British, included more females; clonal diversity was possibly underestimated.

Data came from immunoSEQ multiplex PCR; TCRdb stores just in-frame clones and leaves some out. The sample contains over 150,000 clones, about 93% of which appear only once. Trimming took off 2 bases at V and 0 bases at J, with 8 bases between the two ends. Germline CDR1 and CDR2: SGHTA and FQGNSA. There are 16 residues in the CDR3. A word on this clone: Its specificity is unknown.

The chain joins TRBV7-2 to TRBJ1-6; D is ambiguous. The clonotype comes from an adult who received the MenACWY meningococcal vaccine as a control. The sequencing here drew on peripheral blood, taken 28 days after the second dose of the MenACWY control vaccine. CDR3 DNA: TGTGCCAGCAGCTTACAGCTTAGCTCCTATAATTCACCCCTCCACTTT. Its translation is CASSLQLSSYNSPLHF.